Listed below are T cell receptor beta chains from one sample, sequenced in a study of Graves' ophthalmopathy and Graves' hyperthyroidism. TCRdb processed the multiplex PCR reads anew with MiXCR; each CDR3 protein has one entry. The sample consists of over a million distinct CDR3 sequences, around a third of them appearing once. Sequencing used peripheral blood or thyroid tissue (not recorded which). These receptor sequences come from an adult man with Graves' hyperthyroidism. The conserved cysteine and the conserved F or W are not part of the CDR3 here.

length,V,J,CDR3
11,TRBV19,TRBJ2-7,ASSIVRGDEQY
11,TRBV27,TRBJ2-2,ASSLWSDGELF
10,TRBV11-2,TRBJ2-7,ASSLRRDQQY
12,TRBV10-3,TRBJ1-6,AITSGQANSPLH
10,TRBV25-1,TRBJ2-6,ASNTGARVLT
13,TRBV7-2,TRBJ2-2,ASSARGGYTGELF
14,TRBV5-1,TRBJ2-7,ASSIPTSGESYEQY
14,TRBV6-5,TRBJ1-1,ASGGAGSYSYTEAF
12,TRBV12-3/TRBV12-4,TRBJ1-4,ASSLDGGREKLF
12,TRBV7-2,TRBJ1-1,ASSWGQAIPEAF
13,TRBV5-1,TRBJ1-1,ASSLVGTSDTEAF
9,TRBV6-5,TRBJ2-7,ATGQGREQY
11,TRBV11-3,TRBJ2-5,ASSSGQEETQY
12,TRBV7-2,TRBJ1-1,AWNTDRQNTEAF
17,TRBV7-8,TRBJ2-7,ASSLSTPGLAGGSYEQY
18,TRBV7-3,TRBJ2-3,ASSHRLNSRQGESTDTQY
10,TRBV2,TRBJ1-4,ASNRGDEKLF
10,TRBV30,TRBJ1-1,ASTRDNTEAF
13,TRBV28,TRBJ2-7,ASRPLQVMIYEQY
14,TRBV10-2,TRBJ2-5,ASSAGTSGGTFLEE
13,TRBV25-1,TRBJ1-6,AGSPRGGYNSPLH
12,TRBV19,TRBJ1-1,ASSIAALNTEAF
13,TRBV7-9,TRBJ2-7,ASSSWTGGAYEQY
12,TRBV20-1,TRBJ2-7,SASGVPDIYEQY
10,TRBV2,TRBJ1-2,ASNMGFYGYT
11,TRBV7-6,TRBJ1-5,ASSLAPGEPQH
9,TRBV5-6,TRBJ1-2,ASSVGHLYT
14,TRBV13,TRBJ2-5,ASSRRQGGRQETQY
12,TRBV15,TRBJ2-7,ATSRGSGPYEQY
11,TRBV2,TRBJ2-7,ASVGTDNYEQY
14,TRBV12-5,TRBJ1-1,ASGLFLSGRATEAF
12,TRBV9,TRBJ1-4,ASSPGAVNEKLF
7,TRBV29-1,TRBJ1-2,SVVDGYT
11,TRBV12-3/TRBV12-4,TRBJ1-2,ASSMTGDYGYT
12,TRBV2,TRBJ2-7,ASSSSYVAYEQY
11,TRBV10-3,TRBJ2-2,AISRTMVGELF
12,TRBV6-2/TRBV6-3,TRBJ1-2,ASSYSTRGNGYT
13,TRBV9,TRBJ1-4,ASSQITGVSEKLF
12,TRBV2,TRBJ1-2,ASREDRGISGYT
12,TRBV7-9,.,ASSLPGNLETQY
12,TRBV6-2/TRBV6-3,TRBJ2-5,ASSYLWTGETQY
13,TRBV7-8,TRBJ1-6,ASSQGQALGSPLH
14,TRBV4-3,TRBJ1-4,ASSQEGRQGSEKLF
15,TRBV6-6,TRBJ1-2,ASSYGAGGREAHGYT
16,TRBV25-1,TRBJ2-3,ASSQTPGTGWRGGTQY
13,TRBV16,TRBJ1-3,ASSQSGGFGNTIY
11,TRBV20-1,TRBJ1-4,SARDPANEKLF
11,TRBV9,TRBJ1-6,ASSATTSPPLH
13,TRBV10-2,TRBJ1-2,ASSEPDSQNYGYT
12,TRBV7-9,TRBJ2-7,ASSPDPASYEQY
12,TRBV20-1,TRBJ2-7,SASPREGGYEQY
12,TRBV13,TRBJ2-7,ASSTGTPISEQY
12,TRBV20-1,TRBJ2-7,SARGFDSIYEQY
13,TRBV14,TRBJ2-5,ASSRQLGRQETQY
12,TRBV11-1,TRBJ2-5,ASSYGHRQETQY
14,TRBV10-3,TRBJ2-7,AISERQTSGYYEQY
12,TRBV19,TRBJ2-7,ASSTTSGGVEQY
14,TRBV7-9,TRBJ2-7,ASSVTGTANSYEQY
14,TRBV5-1,TRBJ2-5,ASSPGATTEQETQY